Below are 10 T cell receptor beta chains sequenced from a single sample in a study of T cells in localized non-small cell lung cancer. Here immunoSEQ multiplex PCR was the method, and the copy in TCRdb shows in-frame clones only, minus some. The repertoire has about 55,000 clones, roughly 88% of them found once; the top ten carry roughly 15%. The material sequenced was peripheral blood mononuclear cells, taken before any cancer treatment. These receptors all come from a man aged 35 to 69 with stage III lung adenocarcinoma.

This rearrangement joins TRBV5-1 to TRBJ2-3; the match to TRBD2 covers 10 bases. Trimming removed 3 bases from V and 2 bases from J; junction bases left unmatched: 3. The CDR3 consists of 15 residues. The germline V gene encodes CDR1 SGHRS and CDR2 YFSETQ. The CDR3 bases are TGCGCCAGCAGCTGGACTAGCGGAATCACAGATACGCAGTATTTT. Its protein is CASSWTSGITDTQYF.

The chain carries TRBV25-1 and TRBJ2-7, with 11 positions matching TRBD1. CDR1 is MGHDK and CDR2 is SYGVNS in the germline V gene. The CDR3 is 16 residues long. V lost 5 bases to trimming and J lost 4 bases; unmatched junction nucleotides: 10. The CDR3 reads CASSLRRGTGGYEQYF. DNA for the CDR3: TGTGCCAGCAGTCTCCGGCGCGGGACAGGGGGTTACGAGCAGTACTTC.

This rearrangement joins TRBV29-1 to TRBJ1-5, with no clear D. Germline CDR1 SQVTM, CDR2 ANQGSEA. The CDR3 totals 13 residues. Trimming took 4 bases from V and 2 from J, leaving 9 bases between them. CDR3 nucleotide sequence: TGCAGCGTTGGGACTGAGGGCAATCAGCCCCAGCATTTT. Translated: CSVGTEGNQPQHF.

This clone was observed a handful of times. The chain uses TRBV6-1 and TRBJ1-3; D is unresolved. There are 15 residues in the CDR3. Between the trimmed V and J ends, which lost 6 bases and 3 bases, there was a span of 15 bases. CDR1 is MNHNS, CDR2 SASEGT, per germline. In DNA, the CDR3 is TGTGCCAGCAGGATGGGCTCGACGGGTGGAAACACCATATATTTT. It yields the protein CASRMGSTGGNTIYF.

The chain links TRBV7-2 to TRBJ2-7, with D possibly called TRBD1 or TRBD2 (5 bases each). Trimming removed 1 base at V and 4 bases at J, with 14 bases between. Germline V CDR1 and CDR2: SGHTA, FQGNSA. CDR3 length: 15 amino acids. The DNA for the CDR3 is TGTGCCAGCAGCTTAGGCGAGGGACGGGTATACGAGCAGTACTTC. Amino acid sequence: CASSLGEGRVYEQYF.

The rearrangement uses TRBV7-2 and TRBJ2-3; D unclear. V shed 5 bases and J shed 4 bases, with 10 bases lying between them. This CDR3 contains 13 residues. Germline V gene lookup returns CDR1 SGHTA and CDR2 FQGNSA. The CDR3 DNA is TGTGCCAGCAGCCTAGAAGTAGCAGATACGCAGTATTTT. Its protein is CASSLEVADTQYF.

The rearrangement links TRBV9 to TRBJ2-2; possible D gene TRBD1, 5 bases. The V and J ends lost 0 bases and 4 bases respectively, with 7 bases between them. Germline-derived CDR1 and CDR2 are SGDLS and YYNGEE. There are 14 residues in the CDR3. CDR3 coding DNA: TGTGCCAGCAGCGTAGACAGGCTCACCGGGGAGCTGTTTTTT. It yields the protein CASSVDRLTGELFF.

The chain is built from TRBV25-1 and TRBJ2-5; 14 bases map to TRBD2. J was trimmed by 5 bases and V by 4 bases; bases with no gene match: 9. The CDR3 is 17 amino acids. In germline, CDR1 is MGHDK, CDR2 SYGVNS. The DNA for the CDR3 is TGTGCCAGCAGTGTGGGACTAGCGGGAGCACTCGGGGAGACCCAGTACTTC. It encodes CASSVGLAGALGETQYF.

The chain links TRBV2 to TRBJ2-1; D may be TRBD1 (6 bases). CDR3 length: 15 residues. V lost 5 bases and J lost 9, with 20 bases in between. The germline V gene has CDR1 SNHLY and CDR2 FYNNEI. Written as DNA, the CDR3 is TGTGCCAGCAGTCTTCGAGGCCGACAGGAAAGTGAGCAGTTCTTC. This encodes CASSLRGRQESEQFF.

V gene TRBV4-3 combines with J gene TRBJ1-2, with D uncertain. With 0 bases removed from V and 9 bases from J, the gap between germline ends came to 11 bases. This CDR3 spans 13 amino acids. Germline CDR1 is LGHNA and CDR2 is YSLEER. The CDR3: CASSQEGGLSYTF. As DNA, the CDR3 is TGCGCCAGCAGCCAAGAGGGAGGGCTCAGCTACACCTTC.